This TCR beta chain was identified during a study of blood T cell repertoires in COVID-19. The method was immunoSEQ multiplex PCR; TCRdb's version includes in-frame clones alone and lacks a portion of them. The table lists some 45,000 clones, roughly 90% of them singletons, with less than 3% in the top ten. This clone was counted between two and nine times. The CDR3 loop spans 15 amino acids. V gave up 7 bases and J gave up 0 bases; unmatched junction bases: 6. The source of this sequence is a human donor in a cohort sampled during active COVID-19. The chain carries TRBV23-1 and TRBJ1-5; 7 nucleotides align to TRBD1. TRBV23-1 is noted as an ORF with a role that remains uncertain. The sequenced sample was peripheral blood. CDR3 loop: CASTLWTGSNQPQHF. As DNA, the CDR3 is TGCGCCAGCACCCTGTGGACAGGTAGCAATCAGCCCCAGCATTTT.